Listed below are T cell receptor beta chains from one sample, sequenced in a study of PD-L1 blockade in urothelial cancer. Generated by immunoSEQ multiplex PCR, the TCRdb table keeps only in-frame clones and is missing some. The data contain about 91,000 clones, roughly 80% of them singletons. This specimen was PBMCs, taken around atezolizumab (anti-PD-L1) treatment. These receptor sequences come from a man between 65 and 85 years old with urothelial cancer. The CDR3 runs from the conserved cysteine through the conserved F or W. Clone size, where shown, is once, few, many, or a class for clones that have expanded.

clone size | V gene | CDR3 protein
few | TRBV7-9 | CASSFGTADTEAFF
NA | TRBV4-2 | CASSHKSGDSTDTQYF
NA | TRBV9 | CASSVGQYTGELFF
NA | TRBV7-2 | CASSLDRVGDRGRETQYF
few | TRBV7-2 | CASSPTWGGANEQFF
NA | TRBV18 | CASSRTGSNYGYTF
NA | TRBV6-6 | CASSYSGGPAETQYF
NA | TRBV10-1 | CASSESAGRFGELFF
NA | TRBV12-5 | CASGGELAISYEQYF
once | TRBV4-3 | CASSLEFGTGGYEQYF
NA | TRBV7-2 | CASSLGTSGTGETQYF
NA | TRBV5-4 | CASSPLSGGAIDTQYF
NA | TRBV6-6 | CASSSFGQLSNQPQHF
NA | TRBV2 | CASRRTGGVETQYF
few | TRBV11-3 | CASSLSTSGAGEQYF
NA | TRBV5-5 | CASSLAGVGQPQHF
NA | TRBV5-1 | CASSTGTGNGELFF
NA | TRBV30 | CARSNRQGLYTF
NA | TRBV6-6 | CASSYSSGRAYEQYF
NA | TRBV7-9 | CASSLGRDRSPLHF
once | TRBV2 | CASSTASGDQETQYF
NA | TRBV25-1 | CASSELRGGIETQYF
NA | TRBV4-2 | CASSQDAASYEQYF
NA | TRBV11-2 | CASRSAGGQETQYF
NA | TRBV9 | CASSVDPARSPLHF
NA | TRBV18 | CASSPGTARNTGELFF
NA | TRBV5-1 | CASSLGLAEFTDTQYF
NA | TRBV29-1 | CSVESGRYTGELFF
NA | TRBV27 | CASSKVRASGGAGSYNEQFF
once | TRBV7-9 | CASSPRYEQYF
NA | TRBV7-9 | CASSLGLSNEKLFF
few | TRBV5-6 | CASSPLGDKALQANVLTF
NA | TRBV19 | CASSSGQTNTEAFF
NA | TRBV7-8 | CASSLQGPSYEQYF
NA | TRBV29-1 | CSVDQTTGGPEKLFF
NA | TRBV18 | CASSPIQLNTEAFF
NA | TRBV11-2 | CASSFERGAQETQYF
NA | TRBV12-2 | CASRLALVRRTGVTGELFF
NA | TRBV6-5 | CASSYSSRRSNQPQHF
NA | TRBV2 | CASSIATYEKLFF
NA | TRBV19 | CASSSGDRGHNEQFF
NA | TRBV5-4 | CASSRETDSYEQYF
NA | TRBV5-1 | CASSLPSGRASDEQFF
NA | TRBV27 | CASSFQREGFLEQYF
NA | TRBV6-6 | CASRKTGTSYEQYF
NA | TRBV5-6 | CASSWDRGLLSNYPEAFF
NA | TRBV5-4 | CASSQDGGNGYTF
NA | TRBV29-1 | CSVEEAQETQYF
NA | TRBV19 | CASTPTRGWVNTEAFF
once | TRBV13 | CASSLGQMNTEAFF
many | TRBV19 | CASSIGTSGQVYGYTF
NA | TRBV19 | CASMITSGRSTDTQYF
NA | TRBV2 | CASSLQGSENTIYF
NA | TRBV7-9 | CATPGGGGANVLTF
NA | TRBV7-9 | CASSSGAGTGKDGYTF